These 25 T cell receptor beta chains were sequenced from one sample in a study of blood T cell repertoires in COVID-19. Profiling relied on immunoSEQ multiplex PCR, and the TCRdb table lists in-frame clones only, not all of them. The sample has about 220,000 clones, 70% to 90% seen once. Sequencing input: peripheral blood. Receptors originate from a man aged 45-65 years who had recovered from COVID-19.

V is TRBV30 and J is TRBJ2-3; a weak D match, TRBD2 (6 bases). Germline values: CDR1 GTSNPN, CDR2 SVGIG (reference sequence). The CDR3 is 13 residues long. Trimming removed 2 bases from V and 6 bases from J, with 12 bases in between. DNA for the CDR3: TGTGCCTGGAGTTTTGGAGGGATGGATACGCAGTATTTT. Translated, it gives CAWSFGGMDTQYF. The full variable domain, rest sourced from reference TRBV30 and TRBJ2-3, is SQTIHQWPATLVQPVGSPLSLECTVEGTSNPNLYWYRQAAGRGLQLLFYSVGIGQISSEVPQNLSASRPQDRQFILSSKKLLLSDSGFYLCAWSFGGMDTQYFGPGTRLTVL.

This sequence joins TRBV18 and TRBJ2-3; possible D gene TRBD1, 6 bases. There are 15 residues in the CDR3. The V end lost 2 bases, the J end lost 2 bases, and 11 bases lay between the germline ends. CDR1 and CDR2 (germline): KGHSH, LQKENI. CDR3 protein: CASSPSGAYTDTQYF. The CDR3 nucleotides read TGTGCCAGCTCACCATCAGGGGCGTACACAGATACGCAGTATTTT.

A note on this clone: Other DNA variants within this sample encode the same CDR3. The J gene is TRBJ1-2, the V gene TRBV3-1 (or the pseudogene TRBV3-2); unclear D gene. Germline CDR1 is LGHDT and CDR2 is YNNKEL (reference sequence). This CDR3 comprises 13 residues. The V and J ends lost 1 base and 4 bases respectively, with 7 bases between them. The CDR3 bases are TGTGCCAGCAGCCAAGCGGGTTTCTATGGCTACACCTTC. Its protein product is CASSQAGFYGYTF.

V is TRBV2 and J is TRBJ2-3; D is possibly TRBD2 (6 bases). V lost 4 bases and J 2 bases, leaving 10 bases between the germline ends. The germline CDR1 and CDR2 sequences are SNHLY and FYNNEI. This CDR3 contains 14 residues. The CDR3 reads CASSGGLHTDTQYF. The CDR3, as DNA: TGTGCCAGCAGTGGGGGACTTCACACAGATACGCAGTATTTT.

This clone has only one observation. The chain is built from TRBV5-1 and TRBJ1-3; D is unresolved. The CDR3 is 16 residues long. The germline CDR1 and CDR2 sequences are SGHRS and YFSETQ. Trimming stripped 1 base from V and 0 bases from J, with 11 bases between. CDR3 in amino acids: CASSLLASSSGNTIYF. The CDR3 bases are TGCGCCAGCAGCTTGTTAGCGTCCAGCTCTGGAAACACCATATATTTT.

The CDR3: CASSPPVHSGNTIYF. CDR3 DNA: TGTGCCAGCAGTCCCCCAGTTCATTCTGGAAACACCATATATTTT. J is TRBJ1-3 and V is TRBV28; D is undetermined. Trimming removed 5 bases at V and 1 base at J, with 12 bases between. The CDR3 length is 15 residues. CDR1 and CDR2 from the germline V gene are MDHEN and SYDVKM. Variable domain in full (rest from reference TRBV28 and TRBJ1-3): DVKVTQSSRYLVKRTGEKVFLECVQDMDHENMFWYRQDPGLGLRLIYFSYDVKMKEKGDIPEGYSVSREKKERFSLILESASTNQTSMYLCASSPPVHSGNTIYFGEGSWLTVV.

This chain links TRBV7-9 with TRBJ1-1, with 8 positions matching TRBD1. Germline lookup yields CDR1 SEHNR and CDR2 FQNEAQ (reference sequence). CDR3 length equals 14 residues. Trimming at V came to 6 bases and at J to 6 bases, leaving 9 bases not matched to a gene. DNA for the CDR3: TGTGCCAGCAGGTCATCCGGGACAGGAGCTGAAGCTTTCTTT. It specifies CASRSSGTGAEAFF.

V gene TRBV6-2 or TRBV6-3 combines with J gene TRBJ1-4; 10 bases align to TRBD1. The germline V gene encodes CDR1 MNHEY and CDR2 SVGEGT. V lost 0 bases, J lost 2 bases, and 6 bases stayed unmatched. This CDR3 region has 18 residues. The CDR3 DNA sequence: TGTGCCAGCAGTTACTCGGGACAGGGGTTAAGCACTAATGAAAAACTGTTTTTT. Its translation is CASSYSGQGLSTNEKLFF.

The CDR3 reads CASRPPGRHEQYF. CDR3 DNA: TGTGCCAGCAGACCCCCCGGGAGGCACGAGCAGTACTTC. The J gene is TRBJ2-7, the V gene TRBV6-5, with 7 bases lining up with TRBD2. The CDR3 runs to 13 residues. The V gene's germline CDR1 is MNHEY and CDR2 SVGAGI. V dropped 6 bases and J dropped 5; count of bases not matched to a gene: 7.

CDR3 region: CASSFTGVSNQPQHF. The CDR3 DNA reads as TGTGCCAGCAGTTTTACAGGGGTTAGCAATCAGCCCCAGCATTTT. The chain has TRBV28 and TRBJ1-5, with 7 bases fitting TRBD1. The trim removed 3 bases at V and 0 bases at J, leaving 2 bases unmatched. Germline V gene lookup returns CDR1 MDHEN and CDR2 SYDVKM. This CDR3 has 15 amino acids.

The chain has TRBV11-2 and TRBJ1-1; D call uncertain. CDR1 is SGHAT and CDR2 is FQNNGV in the germline V gene. This CDR3 comprises 17 residues. Trimming took 2 bases from V and 7 from J, leaving 23 bases between them. CDR3 in amino acids: CASSLTNRLRLSSEAFF. In DNA, the CDR3 is TGTGCCAGCAGCTTAACTAACCGTTTGAGGTTATCGAGTGAAGCTTTCTTT.

Worth noting for this clone: The identical CDR3 is also encoded by other nucleotide sequences in the sample. The J gene is TRBJ1-5, the V gene TRBV18, with 7 bases lining up with TRBD1. This CDR3 contains 13 residues. J lost 7 bases, V lost 6 bases, and 6 bases had no gene match. CDR1 KGHSH and CDR2 LQKENI come from the germline V gene. CDR3 sequence: CASSPDRAQPQHF. CDR3 DNA sequence: TGTGCCAGCTCGCCTGACAGGGCACAGCCCCAGCATTTT.

J is TRBJ2-7 and V is TRBV7-8, with 7 bases lining up with TRBD1. From germline, CDR1 is SGHVS and CDR2 FQNEAQ. V dropped 7 bases and J dropped 2; count of bases not matched to a gene: 5. This CDR3 spans 13 amino acids. This chain's CDR3 is CASKGTVTYEQYF. CDR3 in DNA: TGTGCCAGCAAAGGGACAGTGACCTACGAGCAGTACTTC. Complete variable domain (other parts from reference TRBV7-8 and TRBJ2-7): GAGVSQSPRYKVAKRGQDVALRCDPISGHVSLFWYQQALGQGPEFLTYFQNEAQLDKSGLPSDRFFAERPEGSVSTLKIQRTQQEDSAVYLCASKGTVTYEQYFGPGTRLTVT.

DNA for the CDR3: TGTGCCAGCAGGCTGGGGGGGGCGCTAAGCGAGCAGTACTTC. Translated, it gives CASRLGGALSEQYF. The chain carries TRBV28 and TRBJ2-7, with TRBD2 as a possible D gene (7 bases). Germline values: CDR1 MDHEN, CDR2 SYDVKM. This CDR3 has 14 amino acids. With 6 bases removed from V and 6 bases from J, the gap between germline ends came to 18 bases.

The chain uses TRBV5-1 and TRBJ2-3; no firm D call. V gave up 1 base and J gave up 0 bases, with 9 bases separating them. Germline lookup yields CDR1 SGHRS and CDR2 YFSETQ. The CDR3 runs 15 residues. The CDR3 here is CASSLTFPSTDTQYF. CDR3 in DNA: TGCGCCAGCAGCTTGACTTTCCCTAGCACAGATACGCAGTATTTT.

The chain joins TRBV5-1 to TRBJ2-1; possibly TRBD1 for D (6 bases). The V end was cut by 3 bases, the J end by 7 bases, with 14 bases between. CDR3 length: 14 residues. Germline V CDR1 and CDR2: SGHRS, YFSETQ. The CDR3 sequence is CASSSGHSGNEQFF. The CDR3 DNA reads as TGCGCCAGCAGCTCGGGACACTCCGGGAATGAGCAGTTCTTC.

The chain uses TRBV3-1 (or the pseudogene TRBV3-2) and TRBJ2-1; 10 bases fit TRBD1. J lost 7 bases, V lost 6 bases, and 6 bases had no gene match. The germline CDR1 and CDR2 sequences are LGHDT and YNNKEL (reference sequence). This CDR3 spans 14 amino acids. CDR3 region: CASRQTGQGNEQFF. The CDR3 nucleotides read TGTGCCAGCAGACAAACGGGACAGGGGAATGAGCAGTTCTTC.

A few counts support this clone. The rearrangement uses TRBV11-2 and TRBJ1-6, with D tentatively TRBD1 (6 bases). Germline V gene lookup returns CDR1 SGHAT and CDR2 FQNNGV. The CDR3 is 14 residues long. Trimming removed 5 bases from V and 4 bases from J, with 9 bases in between. CDR3 residues: CASSLGQYNSPLHF. The CDR3 DNA sequence: TGTGCCAGCAGCCTTGGACAGTATAATTCACCCCTCCACTTT.

The V call is TRBV5-1, the J call TRBJ1-4, with 11 bases identical to TRBD1. This CDR3 spans 17 amino acids. Germline lookup yields CDR1 SGHRS and CDR2 YFSETQ. Trimming took 4 bases from V and 8 from J; bases not matched to a gene: 13. The chain's CDR3 is CASSTTGQGASYEKLFF. The CDR3 DNA reads TGCGCCAGCAGCACCACCGGACAGGGGGCTTCTTACGAAAAACTGTTTTTT.

CDR3 DNA sequence: TGTGCCAGCAGTTTAGGAGGGGTCGGGGTCGAGCAGTACTTC. This translates into CASSLGGVGVEQYF. This chain connects TRBV6-5 to TRBJ2-7; the D gene is possibly TRBD2 (6 bases). The CDR3 covers 14 residues. Per germline, CDR1 MNHEY and CDR2 SVGAGI. V lost 4 bases and J lost 6, with 16 bases in between.

V gene TRBV25-1 combines with J gene TRBJ1-2, with D possibly TRBD1 on 6 matching bases. V was shortened by 6 bases and J by 2 bases, with 10 bases between the two germline ends. This CDR3 is 13 amino acids long. CDR1 is MGHDK and CDR2 is SYGVNS in the germline V gene. DNA for the CDR3: TGTGCCAGCAGCGCTGGGACAAACTATGGCTACACCTTC. Translating gives CASSAGTNYGYTF.

CDR3 sequence reads: CAWTAGLMSSGNTIYF. CDR3 DNA sequence: TGTGCCTGGACAGCGGGACTTATGAGCTCTGGAAACACCATATATTTT. V is TRBV30 and J is TRBJ1-3; the D gene is possibly TRBD1 (5 bases). V dropped 4 bases and J dropped 0 bases, with 16 bases sitting between them. Germline CDR1 reads GTSNPN; CDR2 reads SVGIG (reference sequence). The CDR3 is made up of 16 amino acids. Full variable domain (rest looked up from reference TRBV30 and TRBJ1-3): SQTIHQWPATLVQPVGSPLSLECTVEGTSNPNLYWYRQAAGRGLQLLFYSVGIGQISSEVPQNLSASRPQDRQFILSSKKLLLSDSGFYLCAWTAGLMSSGNTIYFGEGSWLTVV.

The V gene is TRBV24-1, the J gene TRBJ2-6; D is unresolved. Trimming left V 6 bases short and J 0 bases short, with 8 bases between. This CDR3 is built from 15 residues. Germline lookup yields CDR1 KGHDR and CDR2 SFDVKD. The CDR3 DNA sequence: TGTGCCACCAGTTTAACGGGCTCTGGGGCCAACGTCCTGACTTTC. It yields the protein CATSLTGSGANVLTF.

This clone occurred a few times. The gene calls are TRBV19 and TRBJ1-5, with a tentative D call TRBD1 (6 bases). This CDR3 contains 11 residues. Germline lookup yields CDR1 LNHDA and CDR2 SQIVND (reference sequence). Trimming cost V 11 bases and J 6 bases, with 11 bases left between them. Here the CDR3 DNA reads TGTGCCGGGGGCCCGAGTCAGCCCCAGCATTTT. Translated: CAGGPSQPQHF. Variable domain in full (rest from reference TRBV19 and TRBJ1-5): DGGITQSPKYLFRKEGQNVTLSCEQNLNHDAMYWYRQDPGQGLRLIYYSQIVNDFQKGDIAEGYSVSREKKESFPLTVTSAQKNPTAFYLCAGGPSQPQHFGDGTRLSIL.

This chain links TRBV7-2 with TRBJ1-3; no clear D. Germline V CDR1 and CDR2: SGHTA, FQGNSA. The CDR3 is made up of 14 amino acids. V was trimmed by 1 base and J by 4 bases, leaving 8 bases between them. The CDR3 region has the DNA TGTGCCAGCAGCTTAGGAGGTTCCGGAAACACCATATATTTT. Protein: CASSLGGSGNTIYF.